Presented here are 18 T cell receptor beta chains from one specimen sequenced in a study of cytomegalovirus exposure and HLA in healthy donors. Libraries were prepared by immunoSEQ multiplex PCR; TCRdb keeps only in-frame clonotypes and omits some of them. This table holds around 230,000 clones, approximately 86% found once. The sequenced sample was PBMCs. All receptors derive from a woman aged 25 to 39 in good health and CMV-seropositive.

The chain has TRBV5-1 and TRBJ1-3; 8 positions agree with TRBD1. With V trimmed by 4 bases and J by 2 bases, 11 bases remained unmatched. The V gene's germline CDR1 is SGHRS and CDR2 YFSETQ. This CDR3 has 17 residues. CDR3: CASSIVTQGATGNTIYF. CDR3 DNA sequence: TGCGCCAGCAGCATCGTAACTCAGGGGGCAACTGGAAACACCATATATTTT.

This chain joins TRBV2 and TRBJ2-5; tentative D call: TRBD1 (5 bases). Trimming left V 7 bases short and J 3 bases short, with 18 bases between. The CDR3 runs to 15 residues. Germline V gene lookup returns CDR1 SNHLY and CDR2 FYNNEI. The CDR3 region has the DNA TGTGCCAGCATGCCCGACTGGTTCAGGGAAGAGACCCAGTACTTC. Its translation: CASMPDWFREETQYF.

The chain links TRBV30 to TRBJ2-5; 8 bases agree with TRBD1. The germline V gene encodes CDR1 GTSNPN and CDR2 SVGIG (reference sequence). This CDR3 has 16 amino acids. V shed 0 bases, J shed 5 bases, and the junction held 11 bases outside the gene matches. This CDR3 is CAWSVTGQGFPETQYF. CDR3 nucleotides: TGTGCCTGGAGTGTAACCGGACAGGGATTTCCTGAGACCCAGTACTTC.

This sequence joins TRBV28 and TRBJ2-3; D perhaps matches TRBD2 (7 bases). V lost 2 bases to trimming and J lost 6 bases, with 15 bases between them. The CDR3 consists of 15 residues. Germline CDR1 reads MDHEN; CDR2 reads SYDVKM. The CDR3 reads CASSLGGAGSDTQYF. CDR3 coding DNA: TGTGCCAGCAGTTTAGGGGGGGCAGGGTCCGATACGCAGTATTTT. The variable domain in full, completed from reference TRBV28 and TRBJ2-3, reads DVKVTQSSRYLVKRTGEKVFLECVQDMDHENMFWYRQDPGLGLRLIYFSYDVKMKEKGDIPEGYSVSREKKERFSLILESASTNQTSMYLCASSLGGAGSDTQYFGPGTRLTVL.

This sequence joins TRBV29-1 and TRBJ2-1, with TRBD1 identical over 7 bases. The germline V gene has CDR1 SQVTM and CDR2 ANQGSEA. Losses at the gene ends were 6 bases for V and 7 bases for J; bases not matched to a gene: 6. The CDR3 loop spans 12 amino acids. CDR3: CSVAQGWNEQFF. The CDR3 bases are TGCAGCGTCGCACAGGGGTGGAATGAGCAGTTCTTC.

The chain recombines TRBV4-1 with TRBJ1-1, with a tentative D call TRBD1 (6 bases). The CDR3 has 14 residues. CDR1 is MGHRA, CDR2 YSYEKL, per germline. Trimming took off 1 base at V and 6 bases at J, with 12 bases between the two ends. The CDR3 sequence is CASSQVGGAPEAFF. In DNA form, the CDR3 reads TGCGCCAGCAGCCAAGTAGGGGGGGCCCCTGAAGCTTTCTTT.

V gene TRBV7-9 combines with J gene TRBJ2-1, with TRBD2 identical over 7 bases. Losses at the gene ends were 4 bases for V and 3 bases for J; bases not matched to a gene: 15. The CDR3 runs to 18 residues. The germline gives CDR1 SEHNR, CDR2 FQNEAQ (reference sequence). This CDR3 is CASSSRLVLADYYNEQFF. Here the CDR3 DNA reads TGTGCCAGCAGCTCGCGCTTGGTCCTAGCGGATTACTACAATGAGCAGTTCTTC.

This chain connects TRBV9 to TRBJ1-5; D is undetermined. V gave up 3 bases and J gave up 3 bases, with 13 bases separating them. CDR3 length equals 15 residues. The germline gives CDR1 SGDLS, CDR2 YYNGEE. The CDR3, as DNA: TGTGCCAGCAGCGCCCTAGGAACCTTCAATCAGCCCCAGCATTTT. It codes for CASSALGTFNQPQHF. The whole variable domain, filled in from reference TRBV9 and TRBJ1-5, reads DSGVTQTPKHLITATGQRVTLRCSPRSGDLSVYWYQQSLDQGLQFLIQYYNGEERAKGNILERFSAQQFPDLHSELNLSSLELGDSALYFCASSALGTFNQPQHFGDGTRLSIL.

The chain carries TRBV7-3 and TRBJ2-3; 7 bases line up with TRBD2. The germline V gene has CDR1 SGHTA and CDR2 FQGTGA. CDR3 length: 14 residues. The J segment lost 5 bases and the V segment lost 3 bases, leaving 5 bases of the junction unmatched. As DNA, the CDR3 is TGTGCCAGCAGCTTGGGCGGCGGGAGAGATACGCAGTATTTT. Translated: CASSLGGGRDTQYF.

This clone was detected only once. The J gene is TRBJ2-5, the V gene TRBV5-1; no clear D. The CDR3 contains 13 residues. Trimming stripped 0 bases from V and 9 bases from J, with 12 bases between. Germline V gives CDR1 SGHRS, CDR2 YFSETQ. In DNA, the CDR3 is TGCGCCAGCAGCTTGGTCGGTGGGCTGGCCCAGTACTTC. This codes for CASSLVGGLAQYF.

V usage is TRBV19 and J usage is TRBJ2-7, with TRBD2 matching 10 bases. Trimming took 5 bases from V and 3 from J; bases not matched to a gene: 4. From germline, CDR1 is LNHDA and CDR2 SQIVND (reference sequence). The CDR3 runs to 14 residues. The CDR3 spells CASSQLAGIYEQYF. DNA of the CDR3: TGTGCCAGTAGTCAACTAGCGGGGATCTACGAGCAGTACTTC.

This chain uses TRBV5-1 with TRBJ2-1, with 7 bases that match TRBD1. The germline V gene has CDR1 SGHRS and CDR2 YFSETQ. The CDR3 is 15 amino acids. V gave up 4 bases and J gave up 4 bases; unmatched junction bases: 8. DNA of the CDR3: TGCGCCAGCAGCGGTGACAGGGAGAATTACAATGAGCAGTTCTTC. The encoded protein is CASSGDRENYNEQFF.

The V and J genes are TRBV9 and TRBJ1-3; D is uncertain. CDR1 is SGDLS, CDR2 YYNGEE, per germline. Trimming took 4 bases from V and 4 from J, leaving 9 bases between them. The length of the CDR3 is 13 residues. CDR3 loop: CASSSNFGNTIYF. Written as DNA, the CDR3 is TGTGCCAGCAGCTCGAACTTCGGAAACACCATATATTTT.

The chain employs TRBV5-1 and TRBJ2-3, with TRBD2 identical over 9 bases. Per the germline V gene, CDR1 is SGHRS and CDR2 is YFSETQ. The CDR3 is 16 amino acids. The ends lost 0 bases at V and 4 bases at J; junction bases unmatched: 6. CDR3 bases: TGCGCCAGCAGCTTGGTTAGCGGGAGTGCCGCAGATACGCAGTATTTT. Translating gives CASSLVSGSAADTQYF.

CDR3 coding DNA: TGTGCCAGCAGCTTGAAGCTCCGCACAGATACGCAGTATTTT. It translates to CASSLKLRTDTQYF. This chain joins TRBV7-2 and TRBJ2-3; no clear D gene. V gave up 3 bases and J gave up 1 base, with 8 bases separating them. This CDR3 comprises 14 residues. Germline V lookup: CDR1 SGHTA, CDR2 FQGNSA.

The V call is TRBV2, the J call TRBJ1-1; 8 bases match TRBD1. Losses at the gene ends were 1 base for V and 7 bases for J; bases not matched to a gene: 8. The CDR3 contains 15 residues. Germline lookup yields CDR1 SNHLY and CDR2 FYNNEI. In DNA, the CDR3 is TGTGCCAGCAGTGAAGGTAGGACAGGGCCGTATGAAGCTTTCTTT. It is translated as CASSEGRTGPYEAFF.

The rearrangement uses TRBV27 and TRBJ1-2; TRBD1 matches 7 bases. Germline V gene sequence: CDR1 MNHEY, CDR2 SMNVEV (reference sequence). Germline trimming cut 6 bases from V and 3 bases from J; bases unmatched to any gene: 13. This CDR3 contains 16 residues. The CDR3, as DNA: TGTGCCAGCAGCAGCTTCAGGGACAGCTTCTACTATGGCTACACCTTC. Translation: CASSSFRDSFYYGYTF.

The chain couples TRBV27 to TRBJ2-5, with D maybe TRBD2 (6 bases). V lost 0 bases and J lost 1, with 12 bases in between. The germline CDR1 and CDR2 sequences are MNHEY and SMNVEV (reference sequence). The CDR3 is 16 amino acids. DNA of the CDR3: TGTGCCAGCAGTTTATCTGGCGCTAGCGCCCAAGAGACCCAGTACTTC. Encoded protein: CASSLSGASAQETQYF.